Presented here are 8 T cell receptor beta chains from one specimen sequenced in a study of preoperative IRX-2 immunotherapy in early breast cancer. Some clones are missing from TCRdb's copy, which holds only in-frame ones; the method was immunoSEQ multiplex PCR. The table lists more than 35,000 clones, around three quarters of them singletons. The treatment is: preoperative locoregional IRX-2 cytokine immunotherapy. The sequencing used tumor tissue, collected after IRX-2 immunotherapy. The receptors stem from a human donor with breast cancer.

The chain links TRBV1 to TRBJ1-4. TRBV1 is deemed a pseudogene. The CDR3 is made up of 15 amino acids. CDR3 in amino acids: CASSQRDGPNEKLFF. CDR3 sequence (DNA): TGCGCCAGCAGCCAACGGGACGGACCTAATGAAAAACTGTTTTTT.

Only a few counts were recorded for this clone. V usage is TRBV6-8 and J usage is TRBJ2-2, with TRBD1 as a possible D gene (5 bases). Trimming pared 7 bases from V and 0 bases from J, leaving 15 bases between. The CDR3 has 16 residues. CDR1 is MNHGY, CDR2 SAAAGT, per germline. The CDR3 is CASNLMQGSNTGELFF. For the CDR3, the DNA is TGTGCCAGCAACCTGATGCAGGGTTCGAACACCGGGGAGCTGTTTTTT.

The chain uses TRBV19 and TRBJ2-3; TRBD2 agrees at 15 bases. This CDR3 has 16 amino acids. The germline V gene encodes CDR1 LNHDA and CDR2 SQIVND (reference sequence). With 2 bases clipped from V and 5 bases from J, the junction kept 2 bases outside the gene matches. The CDR3 region has the DNA TGTGCCAGTAGTATATTGGGACTAGCGGGGGGAGATACGCAGTATTTT. Protein: CASSILGLAGGDTQYF.

The rearrangement joins TRBV29-1 to TRBJ2-5; D might be TRBD2 (6 bases). This CDR3 has 12 amino acids. V dropped 7 bases and J dropped 5 bases, with 14 bases sitting between them. Germline V gene sequence: CDR1 SQVTM, CDR2 ANQGSEA. The CDR3 is CSGRAPRETQYF. CDR3 DNA sequence: TGCAGCGGGAGGGCCCCCCGGGAGACCCAGTACTTC.

The chain combines TRBV6-8 with TRBJ2-1; tentatively, D is TRBD2 (6 bases). This CDR3 contains 12 residues. The V end lost 8 bases, the J end lost 9 bases, and 14 bases lay between the germline ends. The germline V gene has CDR1 MNHGY and CDR2 SAAAGT. CDR3 coding DNA: TGTGCCAGCGGAACGGGAGTCGGTGAGCAGTTCTTC. Translation: CASGTGVGEQFF.

The J gene is TRBJ1-5, the V gene TRBV6-8; 7 nucleotides align to TRBD1. Germline CDR1 MNHGY, CDR2 SAAAGT. The V gene end was trimmed by 7 bases and the J gene end by 3 bases; junction bases not matched to a gene: 9. The CDR3 length is 15 residues. CDR3 sequence (DNA): TGTGCCAGCACCCTGAGAGGGGGCGTCAATCAGCCCCAGCATTTT. It translates to CASTLRGGVNQPQHF.

CDR3 protein: CASSLATSGTTDTQYF. The CDR3 DNA follows: TGCGCCAGCAGCTTGGCCACTAGCGGAACCACAGATACGCAGTATTTT. The chain recombines TRBV5-1 with TRBJ2-3; 8 bases match TRBD2. The ends lost 0 bases at V and 2 bases at J; junction bases unmatched: 5. From germline, CDR1 is SGHRS and CDR2 YFSETQ. This CDR3 has 16 residues.

The rearrangement uses TRBV18 and TRBJ1-4; possibly TRBD1 for D (6 bases). The CDR3 sequence is 14 residues long. Between the trimmed V and J ends, which lost 3 bases and 8 bases, there was a span of 13 bases. The germline CDR1 and CDR2 sequences are KGHSH and LQKENI. CDR3 DNA: TGTGCCAGCTCACCCCCCGGGACACAAGAAAAACTGTTTTTT. Protein product: CASSPPGTQEKLFF.